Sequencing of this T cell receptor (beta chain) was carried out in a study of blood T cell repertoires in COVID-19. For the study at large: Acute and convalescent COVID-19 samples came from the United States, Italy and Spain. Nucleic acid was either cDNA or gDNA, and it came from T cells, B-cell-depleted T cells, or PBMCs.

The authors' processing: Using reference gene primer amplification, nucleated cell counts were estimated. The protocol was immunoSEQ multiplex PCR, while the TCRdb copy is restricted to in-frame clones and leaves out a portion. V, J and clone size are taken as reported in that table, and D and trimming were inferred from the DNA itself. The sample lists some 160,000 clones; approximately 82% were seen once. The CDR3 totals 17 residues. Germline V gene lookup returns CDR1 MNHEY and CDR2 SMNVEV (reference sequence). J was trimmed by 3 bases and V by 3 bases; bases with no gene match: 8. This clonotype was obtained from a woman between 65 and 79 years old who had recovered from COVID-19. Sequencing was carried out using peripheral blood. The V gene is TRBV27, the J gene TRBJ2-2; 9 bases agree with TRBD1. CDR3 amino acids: CASSFLTGTGYTGELFF. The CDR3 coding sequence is TGTGCCAGCAGTTTCCTCACCGGGACAGGGTACACCGGGGAGCTGTTTTTT.